The 6 T cell receptor beta chains listed next were all sequenced from one sample in a study of human T cells and chemical hapten exposure. Time point described: pre-sensitization, week 0. Treatment noted: therapeutic diphenylcyclopropenone sensitization with weekly scalp DPC. TCRdb reprocessed the RACE reads with MiXCR, giving one entry per CDR3 protein. This sample carries fewer than 300,000 distinct CDR3 sequences, just under 8% of them seen once, and the ten largest clones take 1.2%. The sequences come from whole blood, collected in connection with sensitization to the hapten diphenylcyclopropenone (DPC). The receptors derive from a young man with alopecia areata. Some clones in this sample may be carry-over from other donors' samples.

There are a few counts of this clonotype. CDR3 DNA sequence: TGTGCCAGCAGTTTAGCTCTGGACCCGGGGGGTCCGTACAATGAGCAGTTCTTC. Its translation is CASSLALDPGGPYNEQFF. J is TRBJ2-1 and V is TRBV27, with 7 nucleotides matching TRBD2. Germline CDR1 is MNHEY and CDR2 is SMNVEV (reference sequence). CDR3 length equals 18 residues. Trimming at V came to 2 bases and at J to 4 bases, leaving 14 bases not matched to a gene.

The chain joins TRBV10-3 to TRBJ1-2; 7 bases agree with TRBD1. The V gene's germline CDR1 is ENHRY and CDR2 SYGVKD. J was trimmed by 4 bases and V by 10 bases; bases with no gene match: 9. This CDR3 contains 13 residues. CDR3 DNA: TGTGCCAGCGGACAGGAGGGTGTCTATGGCTACACCTTC. This codes for CASGQEGVYGYTF.

This clonotype was recorded at least ten times. The chain couples TRBV4-3 to TRBJ2-1; D remains ambiguous. With 1 base removed from V and 9 bases from J, the gap between germline ends came to 4 bases. This CDR3 contains 11 residues. Per the germline V gene, CDR1 is LGHNA and CDR2 is YSLEER. CDR3 sequence: CASSQVFEQFF. Written as DNA, the CDR3 is TGCGCCAGCAGCCAAGTCTTTGAGCAGTTCTTC.

This clonotype was picked up many times. The chain is built from TRBV28 and TRBJ2-7; D gene unclear. V was trimmed by 3 bases and J by 0 bases, leaving 9 bases between them. Germline-derived CDR1 and CDR2 are MDHEN and SYDVKM. The CDR3 length is 14 residues. The CDR3 DNA reads TGTGCCAGCAGTTTCGGGCAGTTCTCCTACGAGCAGTACTTC. Translated, it gives CASSFGQFSYEQYF.

V and J are TRBV19 and TRBJ1-1; D uncertain. Germline V CDR1 and CDR2: LNHDA, SQIVND (reference sequence). The CDR3 is 12 amino acids. Trimming stripped 6 bases from V and 4 bases from J, with 9 bases between. The CDR3 DNA sequence: TGTGCCAGTAGAGACGGCCCCACTGAAGCTTTCTTT. This gives the protein CASRDGPTEAFF. Variable domain in full (rest from reference TRBV19 and TRBJ1-1): DGGITQSPKYLFRKEGQNVTLSCEQNLNHDAMYWYRQDPGQGLRLIYYSQIVNDFQKGDIAEGYSVSREKKESFPLTVTSAQKNPTAFYLCASRDGPTEAFFGQGTRLTVV.

This clonotype was counted many times. The chain has TRBV14 and TRBJ1-2; tentatively, D is TRBD1 (5 bases). The V gene's germline CDR1 is SGHDN and CDR2 FVKESK. V lost 5 bases and J lost 4, with 14 bases in between. The CDR3 loop spans 14 amino acids. The CDR3 spells CASSILREGYGYTF. CDR3 DNA sequence: TGTGCCAGCAGCATCCTCAGGGAAGGCTATGGCTACACCTTC.